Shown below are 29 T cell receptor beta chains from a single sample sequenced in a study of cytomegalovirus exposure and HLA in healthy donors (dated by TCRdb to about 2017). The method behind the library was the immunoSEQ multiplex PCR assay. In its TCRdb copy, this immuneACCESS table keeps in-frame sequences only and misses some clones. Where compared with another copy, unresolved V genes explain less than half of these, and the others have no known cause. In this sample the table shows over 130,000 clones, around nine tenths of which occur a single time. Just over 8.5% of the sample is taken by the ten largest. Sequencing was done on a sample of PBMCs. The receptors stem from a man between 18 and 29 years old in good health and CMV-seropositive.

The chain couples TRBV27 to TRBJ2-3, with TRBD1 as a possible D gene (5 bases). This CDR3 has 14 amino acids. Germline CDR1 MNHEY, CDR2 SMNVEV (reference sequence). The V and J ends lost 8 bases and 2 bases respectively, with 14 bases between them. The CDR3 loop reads CASRETAFTDTQYF. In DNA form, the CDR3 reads TGTGCCAGCCGAGAGACAGCGTTCACAGATACGCAGTATTTT.

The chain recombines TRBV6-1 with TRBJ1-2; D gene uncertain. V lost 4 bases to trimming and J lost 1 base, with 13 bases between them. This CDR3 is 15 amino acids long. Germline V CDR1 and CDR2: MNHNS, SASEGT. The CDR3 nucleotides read TGTGCCAGCAGTGGACACAGAGAAAATAACTATGGCTACACCTTC. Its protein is CASSGHRENNYGYTF.

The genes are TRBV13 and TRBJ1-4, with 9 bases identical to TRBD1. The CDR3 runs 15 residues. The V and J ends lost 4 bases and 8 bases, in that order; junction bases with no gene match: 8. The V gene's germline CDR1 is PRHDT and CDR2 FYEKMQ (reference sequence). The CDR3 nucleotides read TGTGCCAGCAGCTCATACAGGGGGCCGGGGGAAAAACTGTTTTTT. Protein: CASSSYRGPGEKLFF.

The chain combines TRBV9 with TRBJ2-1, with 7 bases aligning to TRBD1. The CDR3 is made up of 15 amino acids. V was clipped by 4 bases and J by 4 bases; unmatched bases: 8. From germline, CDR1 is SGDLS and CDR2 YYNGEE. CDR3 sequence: CASSSDVQGYNEQFF. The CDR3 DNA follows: TGTGCCAGCAGCTCAGATGTACAGGGGTACAATGAGCAGTTCTTC.

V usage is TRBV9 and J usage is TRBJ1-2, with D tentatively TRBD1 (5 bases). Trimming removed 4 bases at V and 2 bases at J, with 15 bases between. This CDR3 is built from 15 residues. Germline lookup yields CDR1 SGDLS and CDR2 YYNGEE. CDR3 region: CASSRLGGGNYGYTF. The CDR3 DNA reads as TGTGCCAGCAGCCGCTTAGGTGGGGGGAACTATGGCTACACCTTC.

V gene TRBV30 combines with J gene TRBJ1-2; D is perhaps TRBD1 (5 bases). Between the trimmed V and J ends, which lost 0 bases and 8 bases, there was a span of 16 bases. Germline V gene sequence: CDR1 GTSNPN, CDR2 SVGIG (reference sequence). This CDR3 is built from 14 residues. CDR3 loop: CAWSVSQGRNGYTF. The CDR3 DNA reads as TGTGCCTGGAGTGTATCCCAGGGCAGGAACGGCTACACCTTC.

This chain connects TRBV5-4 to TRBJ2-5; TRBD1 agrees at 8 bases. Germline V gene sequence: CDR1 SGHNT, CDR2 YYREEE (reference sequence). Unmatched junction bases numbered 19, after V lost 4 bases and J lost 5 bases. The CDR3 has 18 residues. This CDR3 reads CASSPRTGLGALVETQYF. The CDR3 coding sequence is TGTGCCAGCAGCCCTCGGACAGGGCTGGGGGCCTTGGTGGAGACCCAGTACTTC.

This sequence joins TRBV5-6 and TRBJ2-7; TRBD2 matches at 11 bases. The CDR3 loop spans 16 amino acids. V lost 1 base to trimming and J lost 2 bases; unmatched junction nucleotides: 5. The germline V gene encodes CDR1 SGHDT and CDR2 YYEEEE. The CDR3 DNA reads TGTGCCAGCAGCTTGCTTGGGACTAGCGGCACCTACGAGCAGTACTTC. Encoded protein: CASSLLGTSGTYEQYF.

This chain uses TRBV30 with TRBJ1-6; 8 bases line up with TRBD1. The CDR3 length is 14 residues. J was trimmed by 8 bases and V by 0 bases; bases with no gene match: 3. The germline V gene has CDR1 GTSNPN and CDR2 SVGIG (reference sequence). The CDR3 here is CAWSVGQGYSPLHF. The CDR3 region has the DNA TGTGCCTGGAGTGTCGGACAGGGTTATTCACCCCTCCACTTT.

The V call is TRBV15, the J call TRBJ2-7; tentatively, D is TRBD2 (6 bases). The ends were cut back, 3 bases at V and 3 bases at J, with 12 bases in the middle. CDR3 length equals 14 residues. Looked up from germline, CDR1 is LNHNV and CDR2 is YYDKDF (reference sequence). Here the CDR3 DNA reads TGTGCCACCAGCAGGGAACAGACTAGCTACGAGCAGTACTTC. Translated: CATSREQTSYEQYF. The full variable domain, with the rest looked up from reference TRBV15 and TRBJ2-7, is DAMVIQNPRYQVTQFGKPVTLSCSQTLNHNVMYWYQQKSSQAPKLLFHYYDKDFNNEADTPDNFQSRRPNTSFCFLDIRSPGLGDTAMYLCATSREQTSYEQYFGPGTRLTVT.

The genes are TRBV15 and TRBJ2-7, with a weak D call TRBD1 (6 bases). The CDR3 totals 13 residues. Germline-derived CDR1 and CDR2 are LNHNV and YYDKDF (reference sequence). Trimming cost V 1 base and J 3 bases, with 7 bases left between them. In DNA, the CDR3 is TGTGCCACCAGCAGAGGGGACAACTACGAGCAGTACTTC. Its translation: CATSRGDNYEQYF.

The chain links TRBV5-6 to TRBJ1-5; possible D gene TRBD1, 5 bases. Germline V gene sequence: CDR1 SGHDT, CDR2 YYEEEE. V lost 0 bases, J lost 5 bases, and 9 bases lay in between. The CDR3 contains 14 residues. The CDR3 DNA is TGTGCCAGCAGCTTGGGGGGCCTTGATCAGCCCCAGCATTTT. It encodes CASSLGGLDQPQHF.

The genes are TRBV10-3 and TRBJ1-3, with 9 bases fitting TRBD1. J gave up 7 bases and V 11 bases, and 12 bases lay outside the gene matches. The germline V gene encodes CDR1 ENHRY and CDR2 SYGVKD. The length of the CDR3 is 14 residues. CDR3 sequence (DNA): TGTGCCGTCCACGGGGACAGGGAGATGAACACCATATATTTT. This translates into CAVHGDREMNTIYF.

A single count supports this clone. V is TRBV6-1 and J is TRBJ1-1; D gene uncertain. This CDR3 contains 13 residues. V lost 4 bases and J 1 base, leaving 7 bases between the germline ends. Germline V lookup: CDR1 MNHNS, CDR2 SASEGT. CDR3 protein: CASSATRNTEAFF. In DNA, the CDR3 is TGTGCCAGCAGTGCGACAAGGAACACTGAAGCTTTCTTT.

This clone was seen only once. The CDR3 is CASSELEDIYGYTF. The CDR3 DNA reads TGTGCCAGCAGTGAATTGGAGGATATCTATGGCTACACCTTC. The chain combines TRBV6-1 with TRBJ1-2; no clear D gene. The germline gives CDR1 MNHNS, CDR2 SASEGT. This CDR3 comprises 14 residues. Trimming took 2 bases from V and 4 from J, leaving 11 bases between them.

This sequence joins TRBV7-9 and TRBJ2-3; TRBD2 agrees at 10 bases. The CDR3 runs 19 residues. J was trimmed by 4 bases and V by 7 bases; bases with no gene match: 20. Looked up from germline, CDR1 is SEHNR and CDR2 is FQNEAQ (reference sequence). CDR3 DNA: TGTGCCAGCACCCGCGGCGCAGGGGGGACTAGCGTCCTCGCAGATACGCAGTATTTT. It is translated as CASTRGAGGTSVLADTQYF.

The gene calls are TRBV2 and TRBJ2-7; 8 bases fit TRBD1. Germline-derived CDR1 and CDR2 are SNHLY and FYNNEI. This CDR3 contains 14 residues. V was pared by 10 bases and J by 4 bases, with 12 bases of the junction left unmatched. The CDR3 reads CATRPSGQAYEQYF. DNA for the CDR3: TGTGCCACCCGACCCTCGGGACAGGCTTACGAGCAGTACTTC.

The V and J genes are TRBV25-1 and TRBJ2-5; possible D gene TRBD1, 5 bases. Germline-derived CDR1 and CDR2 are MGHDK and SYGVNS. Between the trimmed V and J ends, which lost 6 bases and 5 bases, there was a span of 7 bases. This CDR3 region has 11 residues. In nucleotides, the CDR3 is TGTGCCAGCAGGAAGGGGGAGACCCAGTACTTC. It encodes CASRKGETQYF.

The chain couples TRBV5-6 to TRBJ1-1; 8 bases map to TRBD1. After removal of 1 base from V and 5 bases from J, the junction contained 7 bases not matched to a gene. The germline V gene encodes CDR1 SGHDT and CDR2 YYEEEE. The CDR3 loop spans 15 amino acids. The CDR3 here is CASSLRQGPGTEAFF. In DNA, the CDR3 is TGTGCCAGCAGCTTGCGACAGGGGCCTGGGACTGAAGCTTTCTTT.

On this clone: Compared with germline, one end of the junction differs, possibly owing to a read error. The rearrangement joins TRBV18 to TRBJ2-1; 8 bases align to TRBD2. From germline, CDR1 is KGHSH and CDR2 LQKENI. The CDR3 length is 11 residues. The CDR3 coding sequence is TGTGCCAGCTCACCCGAGCGGGAGCCGTTCTTC. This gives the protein CASSPEREPFF.

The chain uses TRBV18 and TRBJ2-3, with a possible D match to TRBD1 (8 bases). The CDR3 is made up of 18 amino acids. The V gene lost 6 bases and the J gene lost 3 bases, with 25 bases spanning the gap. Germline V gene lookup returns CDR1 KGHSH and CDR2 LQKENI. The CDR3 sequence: CASSPRETGDPPTDTQYF. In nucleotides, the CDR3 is TGTGCCAGCTCCCCGCGGGAGACAGGGGACCCCCCGACAGATACGCAGTATTTT.

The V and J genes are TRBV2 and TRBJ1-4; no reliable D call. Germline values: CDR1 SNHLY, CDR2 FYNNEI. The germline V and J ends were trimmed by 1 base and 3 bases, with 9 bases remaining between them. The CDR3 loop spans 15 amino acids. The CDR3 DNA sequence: TGTGCCAGCAGTGAAGGCGGGCGACCTAATGAAAAACTGTTTTTT. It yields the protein CASSEGGRPNEKLFF. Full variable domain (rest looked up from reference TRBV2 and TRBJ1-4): EPEVTQTPSHQVTQMGQEVILRCVPISNHLYFYWYRQILGQKVEFLVSFYNNEISEKSEIFDDQFSVERPDGSNFTLKIRSTKLEDSAMYFCASSEGGRPNEKLFFGSGTQLSVL.

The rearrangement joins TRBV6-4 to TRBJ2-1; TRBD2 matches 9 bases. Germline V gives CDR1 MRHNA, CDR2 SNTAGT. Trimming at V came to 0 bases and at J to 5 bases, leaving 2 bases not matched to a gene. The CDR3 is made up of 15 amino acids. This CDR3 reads CASSDSLAGNNEQFF. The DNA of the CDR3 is TGTGCCAGCAGTGACTCGCTAGCGGGGAACAATGAGCAGTTCTTC.

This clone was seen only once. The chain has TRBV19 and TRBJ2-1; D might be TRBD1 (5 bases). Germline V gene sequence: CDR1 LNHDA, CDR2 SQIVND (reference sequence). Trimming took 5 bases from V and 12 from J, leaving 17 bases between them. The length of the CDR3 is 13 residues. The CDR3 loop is CASSPQLTGLQFF. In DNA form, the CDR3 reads TGTGCCAGTAGTCCTCAACTCACAGGTTTGCAGTTCTTC.

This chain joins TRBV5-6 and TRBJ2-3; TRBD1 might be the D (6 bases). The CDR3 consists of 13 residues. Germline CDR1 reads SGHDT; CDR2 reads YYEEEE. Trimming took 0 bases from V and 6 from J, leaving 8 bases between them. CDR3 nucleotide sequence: TGTGCCAGCAGCTTGGGGACAGTTGATACGCAGTATTTT. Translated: CASSLGTVDTQYF.

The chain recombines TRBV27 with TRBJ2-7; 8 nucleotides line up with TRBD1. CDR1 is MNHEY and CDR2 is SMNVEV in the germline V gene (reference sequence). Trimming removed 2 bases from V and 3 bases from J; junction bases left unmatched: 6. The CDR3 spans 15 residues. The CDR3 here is CASSLQGANIYEQYF. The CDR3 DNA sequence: TGTGCCAGCAGTTTACAGGGGGCAAATATCTACGAGCAGTACTTC.

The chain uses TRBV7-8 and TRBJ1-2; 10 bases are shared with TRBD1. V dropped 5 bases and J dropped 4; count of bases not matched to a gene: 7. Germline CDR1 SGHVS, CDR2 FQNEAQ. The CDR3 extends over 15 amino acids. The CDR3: CASSPRQGAGYGYTF. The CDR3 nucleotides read TGTGCCAGCAGCCCGAGACAGGGGGCGGGCTATGGCTACACCTTC. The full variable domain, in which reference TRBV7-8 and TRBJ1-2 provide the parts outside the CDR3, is GAGVSQSPRYKVAKRGQDVALRCDPISGHVSLFWYQQALGQGPEFLTYFQNEAQLDKSGLPSDRFFAERPEGSVSTLKIQRTQQEDSAVYLCASSPRQGAGYGYTFGSGTRLTVV.

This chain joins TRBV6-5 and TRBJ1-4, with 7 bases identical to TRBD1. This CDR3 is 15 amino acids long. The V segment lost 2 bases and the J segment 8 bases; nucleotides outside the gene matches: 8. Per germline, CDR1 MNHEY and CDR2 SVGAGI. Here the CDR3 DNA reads TGTGCCAGCAGTTACGGTAGGGGGCGGGAAGAAAAACTGTTTTTT. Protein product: CASSYGRGREEKLFF.

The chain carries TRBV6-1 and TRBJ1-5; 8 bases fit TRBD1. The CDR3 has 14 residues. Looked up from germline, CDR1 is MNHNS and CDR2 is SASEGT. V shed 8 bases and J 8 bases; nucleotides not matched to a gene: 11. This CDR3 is CASADRGLSEPQHF. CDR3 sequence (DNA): TGTGCCAGCGCCGACAGGGGTTTATCGGAGCCCCAGCATTTT.